Reported below is one T cell receptor (beta chain). The antigen is undetermined. PCR employed 60 Vbeta and 13 Jbeta primers. Measured with immunoSEQ multiplex PCR; TCRdb has only the in-frame clones, and not every one. The sample has over 150,000 clones, around 80% seen once; the top ten hold 13%. The record originates from a study of cytomegalovirus exposure and HLA in healthy donors. Germline trimming cut 5 bases from V and 0 bases from J; bases unmatched to any gene: 12. There are 18 residues in the CDR3. Germline V lookup: CDR1 SGHTA, CDR2 FQGTGA. General observations from the study: Versus the roughly 700-donor mean, an Asian-associated ancestry cluster reportedly showed fewer N-insertions in a later analysis. A few of the chains that were CMV-associated were confirmed in vitro to be specific for CMV antigens.

The chain joins TRBV7-3 to TRBJ2-1, with 8 bases aligning to TRBD2. Sequenced: PBMCs. This sequence was found in a man younger than 45 in good health and CMV-seropositive. The CDR3 region has the DNA TGTGCCAGCAGCCGGGGGGGCGGTCACTCCAGCTCCTACAATGAGCAGTTCTTC. Residues: CASSRGGGHSSSYNEQFF.